The 21 T cell receptor beta chains below were found in one sample sequenced in a study of technical replicates of blood from several donors. Data came from immunoSEQ multiplex PCR; TCRdb stores just in-frame clones and leaves some out. The sample lists roughly 85,000 clones, about 93% occurring once. What was sequenced was T cells isolated from PBMCs. The receptors stem from a human donor in good health.

The chain links TRBV28 to TRBJ2-7, with 8 positions matching TRBD2. Trimming cost V 8 bases and J 6 bases; bases outside gene matches: 15. Germline V gene lookup returns CDR1 MDHEN and CDR2 SYDVKM. The CDR3 sequence is 15 residues long. This CDR3 is CASASSGYGTSEQYF. CDR3 DNA sequence: TGTGCCAGCGCATCTAGCGGGTACGGAACCTCCGAGCAGTACTTC. Together with reference TRBV28 and TRBJ2-7, the CDR3 gives the full variable domain: DVKVTQSSRYLVKRTGEKVFLECVQDMDHENMFWYRQDPGLGLRLIYFSYDVKMKEKGDIPEGYSVSREKKERFSLILESASTNQTSMYLCASASSGYGTSEQYFGPGTRLTVT.

This chain links TRBV12-5 with TRBJ1-2, with D perhaps TRBD1 (5 bases). The V end was cut by 0 bases, the J end by 6 bases, with 14 bases between. Germline loops: CDR1 LGHNT, CDR2 FRNRAP. The CDR3 covers 15 residues. Here the CDR3 reads CASGLVGREGHGYTF. The CDR3 DNA is TGTGCTAGTGGTTTGGTAGGCAGGGAAGGTCATGGCTACACCTTC.

The rearrangement joins TRBV9 to TRBJ2-7; perhaps TRBD2 as D (6 bases). CDR1 is SGDLS, CDR2 YYNGEE, per germline. V was pared by 1 base and J by 5 bases, with 13 bases between. This CDR3 spans 14 amino acids. The CDR3, as DNA: TGTGCCAGCAGCGTAAGGAGGGAGAGTAACGAGCAGTACTTC. Protein: CASSVRRESNEQYF.

This clone occurred a few times. J is TRBJ1-5 and V is TRBV18; the D gene is possibly TRBD1 (5 bases). Trimming removed 6 bases at V and 5 bases at J, with 14 bases between. Looked up from germline, CDR1 is KGHSH and CDR2 is LQKENI. The CDR3 consists of 14 residues. CDR3 DNA: TGTGCCAGCTCGGGGGAGGGGTCTTATCAGCCCCAGCATTTT. It codes for CASSGEGSYQPQHF.

The CDR3 loop reads CASSQMDGRTFNQPQHF. The CDR3 region has the DNA TGTGCCAGCAGTCAAATGGATGGCAGGACATTTAATCAGCCCCAGCATTTT. The chain combines TRBV7-8 with TRBJ1-5; D is possibly TRBD1 (5 bases). The CDR3 covers 17 residues. Trimming took 6 bases from V and 4 from J, leaving 22 bases between them. Germline CDR1 is SGHVS and CDR2 is FQNEAQ.

V usage is TRBV6-1 and J usage is TRBJ2-7; TRBD1 aligns across 7 bases. The CDR3 runs 14 residues. Germline V gene sequence: CDR1 MNHNS, CDR2 SASEGT. With V trimmed by 6 bases and J by 2 bases, 7 bases remained unmatched. CDR3 sequence reads: CASRGQYGTYEQYF. CDR3 in DNA: TGTGCCAGCAGGGGACAGTATGGGACCTACGAGCAGTACTTC.

This chain links TRBV7-9 with TRBJ1-1; tentative D call: TRBD1 (5 bases). The CDR3 runs to 13 residues. V was shortened by 5 bases and J by 1 base, with 8 bases between the two germline ends. Germline V gives CDR1 SEHNR, CDR2 FQNEAQ (reference sequence). Written as DNA, the CDR3 is TGTGCCAGCAGCGTGGACACGAACACTGAAGCTTTCTTT. This sequence encodes CASSVDTNTEAFF. Full variable domain (outside the CDR3, taken from reference TRBV7-9 and TRBJ1-1): DTGVSQNPRHKITKRGQNVTFRCDPISEHNRLYWYRQTLGQGPEFLTYFQNEAQLEKSRLLSDRFSAERPKGSFSTLEIQRTEQGDSAMYLCASSVDTNTEAFFGQGTRLTVV.

This chain uses TRBV6-5 with TRBJ1-1; D is possibly TRBD1 (6 bases). CDR1 is MNHEY and CDR2 is SVGAGI in the germline V gene. Trimming cost V 2 bases and J 2 bases, with 15 bases left between them. CDR3 length: 16 residues. The chain's CDR3 is CASSYPRGAGNTEAFF. The CDR3 bases are TGTGCCAGCAGTTACCCCCGGGGGGCTGGCAACACTGAAGCTTTCTTT.

V usage is TRBV5-4 and J usage is TRBJ2-2; tentative D call: TRBD1 (5 bases). V lost 0 bases to trimming and J lost 0 bases, with 6 bases between them. This CDR3 spans 15 amino acids. Germline lookup yields CDR1 SGHNT and CDR2 YYREEE (reference sequence). CDR3 in amino acids: CASSLGQTNTGELFF. The CDR3 nucleotides are TGTGCCAGCAGCTTGGGACAGACGAACACCGGGGAGCTGTTTTTT.

The rearrangement joins TRBV10-1 to TRBJ2-3; 11 bases map to TRBD2. With V trimmed by 6 bases and J by 3 bases, 8 bases remained unmatched. Per the germline V gene, CDR1 is WNHNN and CDR2 is SYGVQD (reference sequence). This CDR3 has 16 residues. CDR3 region: CASSESGTSGTDTQYF. The CDR3, as DNA: TGCGCCAGCAGCGAAAGCGGGACTAGCGGTACAGATACGCAGTATTTT.

This chain connects TRBV6-4 to TRBJ1-1; the D is unclear. V shed 6 bases and J shed 0 bases, with 8 bases lying between them. CDR1 is MRHNA, CDR2 SNTAGT, per germline. The CDR3 sequence is 13 residues long. The CDR3 region is CASSVQVNTEAFF. For the CDR3, the DNA is TGTGCCAGCAGCGTCCAGGTGAACACTGAAGCTTTCTTT.

The V and J genes are TRBV30 and TRBJ2-7; 7 bases fit TRBD1. Per the germline V gene, CDR1 is GTSNPN and CDR2 is SVGIG (reference sequence). The ends lost 5 bases at V and 2 bases at J; junction bases unmatched: 9. The CDR3 length is 14 residues. As DNA, the CDR3 is TGTGCCTGGGCAAGGGACAGCCGCCCCTACGAGCAGTACTTC. Its protein product is CAWARDSRPYEQYF.

This clone showed up just once. The rearrangement links TRBV6-5 to TRBJ2-1, with 15 bases identical to TRBD2. The V and J ends lost 6 bases and 14 bases, in that order; junction bases with no gene match: 11. CDR1 is MNHEY and CDR2 is SVGAGI in the germline V gene. There are 15 residues in the CDR3. The CDR3 DNA follows: TGTGCCAGCAGAGATCTGCCGGGACTAGCGGGAGGTGAGTTCTTC. Translation gives CASRDLPGLAGGEFF.

The chain joins TRBV4-1 to TRBJ2-7; D remains unclear. The CDR3 is 17 amino acids. V lost 1 base and J 4 bases, leaving 20 bases between the germline ends. Germline-derived CDR1 and CDR2 are MGHRA and YSYEKL. CDR3 protein: CASSQAPNYPPNYEQYF. The CDR3 region has the DNA TGCGCCAGCAGCCAAGCCCCTAATTACCCCCCCAATTACGAGCAGTACTTC.

The CDR3 bases are TGTGCCAGCAGCTTATCTGGCGGGGGGGGTGAGACCCAGTACTTC. Amino acids: CASSLSGGGGETQYF. The J gene is TRBJ2-5, the V gene TRBV7-3; 9 bases line up with TRBD2. CDR3 length equals 15 residues. The germline V gene has CDR1 SGHTA and CDR2 FQGTGA. J lost 5 bases, V lost 2 bases, and 6 bases had no gene match.

This rearrangement joins TRBV9 to TRBJ2-1; maybe TRBD2 (6 bases). Germline values: CDR1 SGDLS, CDR2 YYNGEE. CDR3 size: 15 residues. Trimming took off 0 bases at V and 5 bases at J, with 12 bases between the two ends. The CDR3 region has the DNA TGTGCCAGCAGCGTAGGAGGCGGGACCAACAATGAGCAGTTCTTC. Translated: CASSVGGGTNNEQFF. Full variable domain (remainder filled in from reference TRBV9 and TRBJ2-1): DSGVTQTPKHLITATGQRVTLRCSPRSGDLSVYWYQQSLDQGLQFLIQYYNGEERAKGNILERFSAQQFPDLHSELNLSSLELGDSALYFCASSVGGGTNNEQFFGPGTRLTVL.

V usage is TRBV6-1 and J usage is TRBJ1-1; a weak D match, TRBD1 (6 bases). Trimming took off 3 bases at V and 5 bases at J, with 10 bases between the two ends. The CDR3 runs to 13 residues. Germline V gives CDR1 MNHNS, CDR2 SASEGT. This chain's CDR3 is CASSDRGWTEAFF. CDR3 DNA: TGTGCCAGCAGTGACAGGGGTTGGACTGAAGCTTTCTTT.

The chain employs TRBV5-1 and TRBJ2-3; weak D call: TRBD2 (6 bases). This CDR3 is built from 15 residues. Trimming removed 4 bases at V and 4 bases at J, with 16 bases between. Germline CDR1 is SGHRS and CDR2 is YFSETQ. The CDR3 protein is CASSVGTRSPDTQYF. The CDR3 DNA reads as TGCGCCAGCAGCGTAGGGACTCGCTCCCCAGATACGCAGTATTTT.

The chain links TRBV19 to TRBJ1-2, with 8 bases identical to TRBD1. The CDR3 is 13 residues long. V dropped 2 bases and J dropped 13; count of bases not matched to a gene: 9. Germline loops: CDR1 LNHDA, CDR2 SQIVND (reference sequence). The chain's CDR3 is CASSITTGEFCTF. DNA of the CDR3: TGTGCCAGTAGTATAACGACAGGGGAATTCTGCACCTTC.

The J gene is TRBJ1-5, the V gene TRBV6-1; D is uncertain. The germline gives CDR1 MNHNS, CDR2 SASEGT. This CDR3 is 14 amino acids long. Deletions cut 5 bases from V and 7 bases from J, with 15 bases between. The CDR3 DNA reads TGTGCCAGCAGTCTGACCACGCCGGGACAGCCCCAGCATTTT. Residues: CASSLTTPGQPQHF.

The sample holds one count of this clone. The rearrangement joins TRBV11-3 to TRBJ1-1, with 7 bases lining up with TRBD1. V shed 1 base and J 5 bases; nucleotides not matched to a gene: 10. This CDR3 is built from 16 residues. The V gene's germline CDR1 is SGHNT and CDR2 YENEEA. The chain's CDR3 is CASSLVQGGRYTEAFF. The CDR3 DNA reads as TGTGCCAGCAGCTTAGTCCAGGGGGGCCGTTATACTGAAGCTTTCTTT.